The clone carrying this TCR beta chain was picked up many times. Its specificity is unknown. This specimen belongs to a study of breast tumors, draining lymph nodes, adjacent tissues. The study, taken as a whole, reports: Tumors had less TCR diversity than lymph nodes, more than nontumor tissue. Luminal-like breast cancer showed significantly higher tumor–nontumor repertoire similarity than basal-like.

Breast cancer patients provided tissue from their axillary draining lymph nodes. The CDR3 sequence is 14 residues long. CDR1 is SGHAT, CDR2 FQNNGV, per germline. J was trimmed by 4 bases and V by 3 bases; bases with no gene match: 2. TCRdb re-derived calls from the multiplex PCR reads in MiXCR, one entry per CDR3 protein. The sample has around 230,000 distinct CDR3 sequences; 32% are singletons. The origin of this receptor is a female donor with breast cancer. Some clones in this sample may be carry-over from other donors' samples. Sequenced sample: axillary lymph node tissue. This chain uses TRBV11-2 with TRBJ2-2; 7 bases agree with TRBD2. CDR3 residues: CASSFSGTTGELFF. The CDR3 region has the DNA TGTGCCAGCAGCTTCAGCGGGACCACCGGGGAGCTGTTTTTT.